This T cell receptor beta chain derives from a study of CD8 T cells in ankylosing spondylitis. Study-level findings and limits: A motif in TCR beta, a set of under ten highly homologous variants, appeared characteristic of ankylosing spondylitis blood. Reports say disease-linked clones showed up significantly more in matched ankylosing spondylitis synovial fluid.

Concerning this clonotype: Its target is not known.

CDR1 and CDR2 (germline): MDHEN, SYDVKM. CDR3 size: 11 residues. The V gene lost 10 bases and the J gene lost 4 bases, with 10 bases spanning the gap. Construction of TCR beta libraries was performed using quantitative 5'-RACE with molecular barcodes. One entry per CDR3 protein, called by TCRdb with MiXCR from the 5' RACE reads. The sample yields tens of thousands of distinct CDR3 sequences, approximately 9.9% seen once. This receptor was obtained from a male donor with ankylosing spondylitis or in good health (not recorded which). The chain couples TRBV28 to TRBJ2-5; D gene unclear. Sequences were obtained from blood, either unsorted or a sorted T cell fraction (not recorded which). Here the CDR3 reads CATIYVETQYF. The CDR3 bases are TGTGCCACCATATATGTAGAGACCCAGTACTTC.